A selection of T cell receptor beta chains follows, all from one sample in a study of tumour-infiltrating T cells in Burkitt lymphoma. The table came from immunoSEQ multiplex PCR; TCRdb's copy has only in-frame clones and leaves some out. The top ten clones hold approximately 1.5% of a sample with 13,000 or so clones, 65% to 90% of them seen once. Sequencing was done on a sample of tumor tissue. Receptors were obtained from a human donor with diffuse large B-cell lymphoma. Both conserved end residues are part of each CDR3. D genes are given only for firm matches. Size is stated for part of the rows, as once, few or many counts, or as a class when the clone is expanded.

>TRBD1|TRBV7-9|NA|TRBJ1-1
TGTGCCAGCAGCTTAAGACAGGGGGCTGGAAACACTGAAGCTTTCTTT
CASSLRQGAGNTEAFF
>TRBD2|TRBV6-1|NA|TRBJ2-7
TGTGCCAGCAGTGAAGTGGGGACTAGCTACTACGAGCAGTACTTC
CASSEVGTSYYEQYF
>TRBD1|TRBV5-5|NA|TRBJ1-1
TGTGCCAGCAGCGCGGGACAGTCGGACACTGAAGCTTTCTTT
CASSAGQSDTEAFF
>NA|TRBV5-5|NA|TRBJ2-1
TGTGCCAGCAGCCCTCTGCAAGCTGAGCAGTTCTTC
CASSPLQAEQFF
>NA|TRBV5-6|few|TRBJ2-1
TGTGCCAGCAGCTTGGATGTCGGGGTCGGGGTTAATGAGCAGTTCTTC
CASSLDVGVGVNEQFF
>TRBD2|TRBV5-1|NA|TRBJ2-3
TGCGCCAGCTCCCGGACTAGCGCAAGCACAGATACGCAGTATTTT
CASSRTSASTDTQYF
>NA|TRBV4-3|NA|TRBJ1-1
TGCGCCAGCAGGGCAGGGCGGCTCACTGAAGCTTTCTTT
CASRAGRLTEAFF
>NA|TRBV2|NA|TRBJ1-6
TGTGCCAGCAGACCAGACAGCCCCTATAATTCACCCCTCCACTTT
CASRPDSPYNSPLHF
>TRBD2|TRBV7-2|NA|TRBJ2-1
TGTGCCAGCAGCAGAAGGGAACTAGCGTACCACAATGAGCAGTTCTTC
CASSRRELAYHNEQFF
>NA|TRBV4-1|NA|TRBJ1-2
TGCGCCAGCAATCTGGGGATGACGGCGGACTATGGCTACACCTTC
CASNLGMTADYGYTF
>TRBD1|TRBV29-1|NA|TRBJ1-1
TGCAGCGTTGAAGGGACAGGGGGCACCTTAGAAGCTTTCTTT
CSVEGTGGTLEAFF